This T cell receptor beta chain is from a study of T cells after posttransplantation cyclophosphamide. Using immunoSEQ multiplex PCR, the repertoire was profiled, and TCRdb retains in-frame clones only, with some absent. This sample has about 52,000 clones, with about 86% found just once. The V and J ends lost 11 bases and 1 base respectively, with 11 bases between them. The CDR3 runs to 12 residues. Germline CDR1 and CDR2: SGHTA and FQGNSA. This TCR derives from a man aged 25 to 45 with a blood cancer, CMV-positive, and with a related stem cell donor. Sequenced input: PBMCs. This chain uses TRBV7-2 with TRBJ1-1; no definite D call. The DNA for the CDR3 is TGTGCCGGTAGAAATCCGAACACTGAAGCTTTCTTT. Translated: CAGRNPNTEAFF.